This TCR beta chain was recovered during a study of blood T cell repertoires in COVID-19 (dated by TCRdb to 2020 to 2021). Background for the entire study: Samples covering the acute and convalescent phases of COVID-19 were provided by collaborators in the United States, Italy and Spain. Deeply sampled blood TCRbeta repertoires from subjects exposed to, actively infected with, or recovered from COVID-19 were included in the dataset. Samples were obtained from the ongoing ImmuneRACE study (first 160 participants) and from 950 to 1,500 subjects provided by 6 global collaborators. The sample metadata nearly always contained a de-identified subject ID, COVID-19 status, age in years and sex. The prospective study material was composed of cDNA or gDNA derived from T cells, B-cell-depleted T cells, or PBMCs. The repertoires were released in a freely available public database meant as a resource for research on the immune response to SARS-CoV-2. Where available, HLA class I and class II types were taken from metadata supplied by the sample provider and were not determined by assay-based typing.

Collaborating institutions collected whole blood in K2EDTA tubes following their own protocols. Collaborator samples were shipped for TCRbeta analysis as frozen whole blood, isolated PBMCs, or DNA extracted from either sample type. Comments on this clone: Its binding antigen is unknown. The sample holds no much larger clone one base away, and base qualities are not on file.

What the study reported, not specific to this receptor: The amount of clinical and demographic metadata varied by source and participant and was provided uncurated.

TCRbeta CDR3 regions were amplified from genomic DNA by means of the immunoSEQ Assay, a bias-controlled multiplex PCR. The original methods were these. Nucleated cell counts per sample were estimated from amplification of reference gene primers within the assay. To quantify the absolute abundance of each unique TCRbeta CDR3 rearrangement, sequence reads were collapsed and filtered. Productive Simpson clonality was computed per sample as the square root of Simpson's diversity index over productive rearrangements. TCRdb took over this immuneACCESS table, retaining in-frame rearrangements with V and J assigned. Such tables are incomplete; in checked studies, under half of the missing clones stem from an unresolved V gene, and the remainder is unexplained. V, J and clone size are taken as reported in that table, and D and trimming were inferred from the DNA itself. Here the sample has approximately 100,000 clones; around 85% occur a single time. The ten largest clonotypes hold more than 30% of the sample.

The germline V and J ends show losses of 8 bases and 4 bases respectively, and no gene match explains 14 bases of the junction. Counted from cysteine to phenylalanine, this CDR3 has 17 amino acids. Solely the CDR3 DNA is kept, with 51 bases framed from the first base. The germline V gene specifies ENHRY as CDR1 and SYGVKD as CDR2. The V gene is TRBV10-3 and the J gene is TRBJ1-2; 12 of the junction bases match TRBD1. The sample was peripheral blood. This clonotype originated in a man aged 80 or over with acute or convalescent COVID-19. Here is the DNA: TGTGCCATCGGAGATCGGGGACAGGGGGCGCTTGGCTATGGCTACACCTTC. Protein translation: CAIGDRGQGALGYGYTF.